Below are 24 T cell receptor beta chains sequenced from a single sample in a study of blood T cell repertoires in COVID-19. Assay used: immunoSEQ multiplex PCR; TCRdb lists only in-frame clones, some missing. This sample yields roughly 240,000 clones, of which roughly four fifths are seen a single time; approximately 4.8% belongs to the top ten. Sequenced sample: peripheral blood. Receptors were obtained from an older woman with acute or convalescent COVID-19.

The chain uses TRBV6-6 and TRBJ1-3; D is unclear. The V and J ends lost 2 bases and 0 bases respectively, with 8 bases between them. The CDR3 contains 15 residues. Germline V CDR1 and CDR2: MNHNY, SVGAGI (reference sequence). CDR3 DNA: TGTGCCAGCAGTTACACAGCAACCTCTGGAAACACCATATATTTT. This gives the protein CASSYTATSGNTIYF.

The chain combines TRBV7-2 with TRBJ2-1; tentatively, D is TRBD1 (6 bases). Trimming removed 2 bases at V and 10 bases at J, with 9 bases between. The CDR3 has 12 residues. CDR1 is SGHTA and CDR2 is FQGNSA in the germline V gene. CDR3 loop: CASSLKQGEQFF. CDR3 bases: TGTGCCAGCAGCTTAAAACAGGGAGAGCAGTTCTTC.

This clone was observed once. The chain combines TRBV5-4 with TRBJ1-6, with D perhaps matching TRBD1 (5 bases). Trimming removed 1 base at V and 0 bases at J, with 14 bases between. The germline V gene has CDR1 SGHNT and CDR2 YYREEE (reference sequence). The CDR3 runs 18 residues. The DNA of the CDR3 is TGTGCCAGCAGCTTGTCCACAGGCTGGAGCTCCTATAATTCACCCCTCCACTTT. Its protein is CASSLSTGWSSYNSPLHF.

The chain is built from TRBV12-5 and TRBJ2-3, with 12 positions matching TRBD2. Looked up from germline, CDR1 is LGHNT and CDR2 is FRNRAP. The CDR3 sequence is 19 residues long. V shed 0 bases, J shed 2 bases, and the junction held 9 bases outside the gene matches. CDR3 sequence (DNA): TGTGCTAGTGGTTTGGTCGCCCTAGCGGGGGGGCGCATCACAGATACGCAGTATTTT. This codes for CASGLVALAGGRITDTQYF.

This chain links TRBV28 with TRBJ2-7; 10 bases are shared with TRBD1. This CDR3 contains 14 residues. The germline V gene has CDR1 MDHEN and CDR2 SYDVKM. V lost 9 bases to trimming and J lost 4 bases; unmatched junction nucleotides: 9. The CDR3 is CASKAGTGAYEQYF. The CDR3 nucleotides are TGTGCCAGTAAAGCCGGGACAGGGGCTTACGAGCAGTACTTC.

The rearrangement links TRBV4-3 to TRBJ2-7, with D hard to call. The germline gives CDR1 LGHNA, CDR2 YSLEER. V was shortened by 0 bases and J by 2 bases, with 8 bases between the two germline ends. The CDR3 loop spans 14 amino acids. CDR3 DNA: TGCGCCAGCAGCCAAGATACGGGTACCTACGAGCAGTACTTC. It is translated as CASSQDTGTYEQYF.

With respect to this clone: Other DNA sequences in the sample encode the same CDR3. This sequence joins TRBV15 and TRBJ2-7; 7 bases match TRBD1. Per the germline V gene, CDR1 is LNHNV and CDR2 is YYDKDF (reference sequence). The CDR3 runs 14 residues. V was pared by 3 bases and J by 1 base, with 3 bases of the junction left unmatched. In DNA form, the CDR3 reads TGTGCCACCAGCAGCCGGGACAGATCCTACGAGCAGTACTTC. This gives the protein CATSSRDRSYEQYF.

The CDR3 loop is CASSQRWVITGGDTTYNEQFF. DNA for the CDR3: TGCGCCAGCAGCCAACGGTGGGTCATAACGGGGGGCGACACTACCTACAATGAGCAGTTCTTC. The J gene is TRBJ2-1, the V gene TRBV4-3, with D tentatively TRBD2 (7 bases). Germline V lookup: CDR1 LGHNA, CDR2 YSLEER. The V gene lost 2 bases and the J gene lost 2 bases, with 28 bases spanning the gap. The CDR3 spans 21 residues.

The chain is built from TRBV18 and TRBJ1-2; D uncertain. Trimming pared 2 bases from V and 3 bases from J, leaving 7 bases between. The CDR3 extends over 13 amino acids. Germline CDR1 reads KGHSH; CDR2 reads LQKENI. The chain's CDR3 is CASSPTSDYGYTF. Here the CDR3 DNA reads TGTGCCAGCTCACCAACATCAGACTATGGCTACACCTTC.

The chain couples TRBV7-9 to TRBJ2-2; D might be TRBD1 (6 bases). CDR1 SEHNR and CDR2 FQNEAQ come from the germline V gene (reference sequence). V shed 9 bases and J shed 1 base, with 6 bases lying between them. This CDR3 has 12 amino acids. The DNA of the CDR3 is TGTGCCAGGGACAGGAACACCGGGGAGCTGTTTTTT. This translates into CARDRNTGELFF. The whole variable domain, filled in from reference TRBV7-9 and TRBJ2-2, reads DTGVSQNPRHKITKRGQNVTFRCDPISEHNRLYWYRQTLGQGPEFLTYFQNEAQLEKSRLLSDRFSAERPKGSFSTLEIQRTEQGDSAMYLCARDRNTGELFFGEGSRLTVL.

This clone has more than one count but fewer than ten. V usage is TRBV4-1 and J usage is TRBJ1-2; D remains unclear. Looked up from germline, CDR1 is MGHRA and CDR2 is YSYEKL. The CDR3 contains 15 residues. Trimming took 0 bases from V and 2 from J, leaving 10 bases between them. CDR3 sequence reads: CASSQDEGRNYGYTF. The CDR3 DNA reads as TGCGCCAGCAGCCAAGACGAGGGCCGAAACTATGGCTACACCTTC.

The chain couples TRBV3-1 (or the pseudogene TRBV3-2) to TRBJ2-7; 9 bases line up with TRBD2. The V gene's germline CDR1 is LGHDT and CDR2 YNNKEL (reference sequence). Trimming took 5 bases from V and 6 from J; bases not matched to a gene: 11. This CDR3 has 15 residues. The CDR3 nucleotides read TGTGCCAGCAGCGCTACCAGGCGGGGGGGCTCCGAGCAGTACTTC. Its protein product is CASSATRRGGSEQYF.

V usage is TRBV10-3 and J usage is TRBJ1-2; tentatively, D is TRBD1 (6 bases). V was shortened by 2 bases and J by 4 bases, with 14 bases between the two germline ends. The CDR3 contains 15 residues. Germline values: CDR1 ENHRY, CDR2 SYGVKD. The CDR3 DNA reads TGTGCCATCAGTGAGGGAACAGGGAGCGGCTATGGCTACACCTTC. It encodes CAISEGTGSGYGYTF.

The chain combines TRBV4-3 with TRBJ1-2; D not certain. The CDR3 spans 16 residues. Trimming pared 0 bases from V and 4 bases from J, leaving 15 bases between. CDR1 and CDR2 from the germline V gene are LGHNA and YSLEER. The CDR3 sequence: CASSQDNYRRGYGYTF. CDR3 nucleotides: TGCGCCAGCAGCCAAGATAACTACCGTCGAGGCTATGGCTACACCTTC.

The chain combines TRBV6-5 with TRBJ1-3, with unresolved D. The V end lost 0 bases, the J end lost 10 bases, and 10 bases lay between the germline ends. Germline CDR1 MNHEY, CDR2 SVGAGI. CDR3 length equals 13 residues. The DNA for the CDR3 is TGTGCCAGCAGTTACTCGAGTACGGAGACCATATATTTT. Translated: CASSYSSTETIYF.

The rearrangement joins TRBV27 to TRBJ1-2, with 10 bases matching TRBD1. Germline CDR1 MNHEY, CDR2 SMNVEV (reference sequence). This CDR3 spans 13 amino acids. J lost 8 bases, V lost 5 bases, and 5 bases had no gene match. DNA of the CDR3: TGTGCCAGCAGTCAGGGACAGGGGACGGGCTACACCTTC. It encodes CASSQGQGTGYTF.

The rearrangement links TRBV27 to TRBJ2-3, with 11 positions matching TRBD2. Trimming cost V 6 bases and J 3 bases; bases outside gene matches: 8. The CDR3 length is 16 residues. CDR1 and CDR2 from the germline V gene are MNHEY and SMNVEV (reference sequence). CDR3 loop: CASSLLAGGPTDTQYF. The CDR3 DNA is TGTGCCAGCAGCCTCTTAGCGGGGGGGCCGACAGATACGCAGTATTTT.

The CDR3: CASSQDGISSGANVLTF. The CDR3 DNA follows: TGTGCCAGCAGCCAAGACGGGATAAGCTCTGGGGCCAACGTCCTGACTTTC. The chain has TRBV3-1 (or the pseudogene TRBV3-2) and TRBJ2-6, with a weak D call TRBD2 (5 bases). The CDR3 consists of 17 residues. Germline values: CDR1 LGHDT, CDR2 YNNKEL (reference sequence). V shed 0 bases and J shed 0 bases, with 9 bases lying between them.

The chain couples TRBV19 to TRBJ1-5; 11 bases fit TRBD1. Germline V gene data show CDR1 as LNHDA and CDR2 as SQIVND (reference sequence). This CDR3 spans 15 amino acids. The V gene end was trimmed by 6 bases and the J gene end by 4 bases; junction bases not matched to a gene: 5. CDR3 protein: CASRAGTGGNQPQHF. The DNA for the CDR3 is TGTGCCAGTAGGGCCGGGACAGGGGGAAATCAGCCCCAGCATTTT.

This clone was counted once. DNA of the CDR3: TGTGCCAGCAGCACACTAGCGGGGGGCTCCTACGAGCAGTACTTC. This encodes CASSTLAGGSYEQYF. This chain links TRBV7-8 with TRBJ2-7, with TRBD2 matching over 12 bases. Germline lookup yields CDR1 SGHVS and CDR2 FQNEAQ. This CDR3 comprises 15 residues. The V gene end was trimmed by 5 bases and the J gene end by 0 bases; junction bases not matched to a gene: 2.

V is TRBV3-1 (or the pseudogene TRBV3-2) and J is TRBJ2-1, with 10 bases that match TRBD2. The CDR3 loop spans 17 amino acids. The V gene end was trimmed by 4 bases and the J gene end by 8 bases; junction bases not matched to a gene: 14. Germline lookup yields CDR1 LGHDT and CDR2 YNNKEL (reference sequence). DNA of the CDR3: TGTGCCAGCAGCCCTACGAGACTAGCGGGCCTAGTAGATGAGCAGTTCTTC. As protein: CASSPTRLAGLVDEQFF.

V is TRBV30 and J is TRBJ2-2; 9 positions agree with TRBD2. J lost 5 bases, V lost 2 bases, and 3 bases had no gene match. The CDR3 is 14 residues long. Per germline, CDR1 GTSNPN and CDR2 SVGIG (reference sequence). DNA for the CDR3: TGTGCCTGGAGTACGCTAGCGGGGACCGGGGAGCTGTTTTTT. This codes for CAWSTLAGTGELFF.

The gene calls are TRBV6-5 and TRBJ1-5; 9 positions match TRBD1. This CDR3 contains 14 residues. The germline gives CDR1 MNHEY, CDR2 SVGAGI. V trimming: 5 bases; J trimming: 6 bases; junction bases outside the gene matches: 5. The CDR3 DNA follows: TGTGCCAGCAGTCACGGGACAGGGAGTCAGCCCCAGCATTTT. It yields the protein CASSHGTGSQPQHF.

The chain uses TRBV4-2 and TRBJ2-3; 10 bases agree with TRBD2. Germline CDR1 reads LGHNA; CDR2 reads YNFKEQ. This CDR3 has 16 residues. J was trimmed by 3 bases and V by 1 base; bases with no gene match: 4. The CDR3 sequence: CASSQASGGETDTQYF. CDR3 coding DNA: TGTGCCAGCAGCCAAGCTAGCGGGGGAGAAACAGATACGCAGTATTTT.